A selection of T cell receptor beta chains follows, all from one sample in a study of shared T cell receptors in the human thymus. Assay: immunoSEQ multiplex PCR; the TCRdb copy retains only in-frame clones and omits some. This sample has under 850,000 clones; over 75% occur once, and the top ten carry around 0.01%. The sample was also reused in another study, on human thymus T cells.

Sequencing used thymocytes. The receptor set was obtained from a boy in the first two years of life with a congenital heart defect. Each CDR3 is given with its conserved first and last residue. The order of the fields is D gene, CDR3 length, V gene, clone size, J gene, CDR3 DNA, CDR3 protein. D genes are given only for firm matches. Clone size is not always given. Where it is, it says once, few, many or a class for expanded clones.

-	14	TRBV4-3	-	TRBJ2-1	TGCGCCAGCAGCCAAGAAATAAACTTTTATGAGCAGTTCTTC	CASSQEINFYEQFF
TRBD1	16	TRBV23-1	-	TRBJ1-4	TGCGCCAGCAGTCAATCCCTCCGGGACAGTAATGAAAAACTGTTTTTT	CASSQSLRDSNEKLFF
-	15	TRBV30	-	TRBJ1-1	TGTGCCTGGAGTGTAGACGAATATTACCCAGGGCGAGCTTTCTTT	CAWSVDEYYPGRAFF
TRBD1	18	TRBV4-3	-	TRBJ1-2	TGCACCAGCAGCCCGAAGACTGGGGACAGGGATTTTGGTTATGGCTACACCTTC	CTSSPKTGDRDFGYGYTF
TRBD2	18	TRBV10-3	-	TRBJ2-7	TGTGCCATCAGTGGTCCGGGACTAGCGGGTCCAACCTCCTACGAGCAGTACTTC	CAISGPGLAGPTSYEQYF
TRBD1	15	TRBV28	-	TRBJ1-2	TGTGCCAGCAGTTTATTGACAGGGCATAACTATGGCTACACCTTC	CASSLLTGHNYGYTF
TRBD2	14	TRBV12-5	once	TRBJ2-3	TGTGCTAGTGTCGGGACTAGCGGGGGAGATACGCAGTATTTT	CASVGTSGGDTQYF
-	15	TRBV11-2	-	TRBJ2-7	TGTGCCAGCAGCTTAGGGGTGGGAGAAACATACGAGCAGTACTTC	CASSLGVGETYEQYF
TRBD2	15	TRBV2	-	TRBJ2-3	TGTGCCAGCACCGATAGCGGGAGTGGGACAGATACGCAGTATTTT	CASTDSGSGTDTQYF
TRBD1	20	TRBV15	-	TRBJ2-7	TGTGCCACCAGCAGAGAGAACCCGGGACAGCCTTACAAAACCCTCCACGAGCAGTACTTC	CATSRENPGQPYKTLHEQYF
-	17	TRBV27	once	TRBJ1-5	TGTGCCAGCAGTTCAGGACATAGGGATATAGGCAATCAGCCCCAGCATTTT	CASSSGHRDIGNQPQHF
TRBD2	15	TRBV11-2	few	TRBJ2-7	TGTGCCAGCAGCTCCTTGACTAGCGGGAGCAACGAGCAGTACTTC	CASSSLTSGSNEQYF
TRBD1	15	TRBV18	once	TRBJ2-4	TGTGCCAGCTCACGACAGGGTAGCGCCAAAAACATTCAGTACTTC	CASSRQGSAKNIQYF
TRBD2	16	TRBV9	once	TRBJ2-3	TGTGCCAGCAGCCTATTAGCGGGAGGGAGCACAGATACGCAGTATTTT	CASSLLAGGSTDTQYF
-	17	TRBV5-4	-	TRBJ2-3	TGTGCCAGCAGCTCGCGCTTAAAAGGGGTATTCTCAGATACGCAGTATTTT	CASSSRLKGVFSDTQYF
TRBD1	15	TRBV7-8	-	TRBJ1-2	TGTGCCAGCAGCTTAGAGGAGACAGGGGGCTATGGCTACACCTTC	CASSLEETGGYGYTF
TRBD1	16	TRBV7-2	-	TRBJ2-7	TGTGCCAGCAGCTTAGGATGGAACAGGGGGCCCTACGAGCAGTACTTC	CASSLGWNRGPYEQYF
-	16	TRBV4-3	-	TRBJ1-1	TGCGCCAGCAGCCAAGATAGGAGCCAGGGGAGAACTGAAGCTTTCTTT	CASSQDRSQGRTEAFF
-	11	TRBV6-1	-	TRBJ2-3	TGTGCCAGCAGGGGAGAAGACACGCAGTATTTT	CASRGEDTQYF
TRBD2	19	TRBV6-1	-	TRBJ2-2	TGTGCCAGCAGTGAAGCGCCGGGGGGGGAGGGCCCGAACACCGGGGAGCTGTTTTTT	CASSEAPGGEGPNTGELFF
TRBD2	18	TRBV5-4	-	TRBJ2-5	TGTGCCAGCAGCCGCAGCCACACCGGGACTAGCGCTCAAGAGACCCAGTACTTC	CASSRSHTGTSAQETQYF
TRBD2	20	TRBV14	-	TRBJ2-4	TGTGCCAGCAGCCAAGATGAGAGCGCTAGCGGGTTGCAGGCCAAAAACATTCAGTACTTC	CASSQDESASGLQAKNIQYF
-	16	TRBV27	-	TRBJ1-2	TGTGCCAGCAGTTTGGGGCCACCACTTCCAAACTATGGCTACACCTTC	CASSLGPPLPNYGYTF
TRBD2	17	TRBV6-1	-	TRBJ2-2	TGTGCCAGCAGTGAAGCGCGGGGAGGGACGAACACCGGGGAGCTGTTTTTT	CASSEARGGTNTGELFF
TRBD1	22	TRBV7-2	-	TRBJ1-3	TGTGCCAGCAGCTTAGCCCCTAACCCCCGGGACAGGGGGGCATACTCTGGAAACACCATATATTTT	CASSLAPNPRDRGAYSGNTIYF
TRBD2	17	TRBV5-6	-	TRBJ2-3	TGTGCCAGCAGCTTTCTCAAGCGGGAGGGAATCACAGATACGCAGTATTTT	CASSFLKREGITDTQYF
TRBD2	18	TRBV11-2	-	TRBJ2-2	TGTGCCAGCAGCTTAGGTACGGCGCCTAGCGGGCACACCGGGGAGCTGTTTTTT	CASSLGTAPSGHTGELFF
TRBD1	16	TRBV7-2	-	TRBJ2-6	TGTGCCAGCGAGGGACAGGGACACTCTGGGGCCAACGTCCTGACTTTC	CASEGQGHSGANVLTF
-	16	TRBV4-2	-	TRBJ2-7	TGTGCCAGCAGCCAAGTGTCGGACTCCCACTCCTACGAGCAGTACTTC	CASSQVSDSHSYEQYF
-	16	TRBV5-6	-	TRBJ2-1	TGTGCCAGCAGCTTGGGAGGACTAACCTCCGGGGATGAGCAGTTCTTC	CASSLGGLTSGDEQFF
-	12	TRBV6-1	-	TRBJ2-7	TGTGCCAGCTCAGAACGGGCCTACGAGCAGTACTTC	CASSERAYEQYF
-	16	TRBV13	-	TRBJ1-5	TGTGCCAACGGGGTTCATCCCAGTATTAGCAATCAGCCCCAGCATTTT	CANGVHPSISNQPQHF